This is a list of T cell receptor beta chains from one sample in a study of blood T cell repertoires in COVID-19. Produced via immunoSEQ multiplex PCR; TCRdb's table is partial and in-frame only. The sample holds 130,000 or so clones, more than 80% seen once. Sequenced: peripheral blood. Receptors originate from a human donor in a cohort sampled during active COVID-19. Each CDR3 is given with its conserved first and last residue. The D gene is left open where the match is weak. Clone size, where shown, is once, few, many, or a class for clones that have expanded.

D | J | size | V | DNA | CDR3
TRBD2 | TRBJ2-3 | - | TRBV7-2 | TGTGCCAGCAGTCGCGTGGCGGGGGGGGCCCAAGATACGCAGTATTTT | CASSRVAGGAQDTQYF
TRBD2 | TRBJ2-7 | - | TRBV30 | TGTGCCTGGAGTCGTCGGGGGGGCGAGTACGAGCAGTACTTC | CAWSRRGGEYEQYF
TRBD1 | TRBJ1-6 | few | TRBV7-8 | TGTGCCAGCAGCTTAGCTTCGGCAGGGGGCGGCTCACCCCTCCACTTT | CASSLASAGGGSPLHF
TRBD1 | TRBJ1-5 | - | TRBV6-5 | TGTGCCAGCAGTTACGGAGGGGGCCACAATCAGCCCCAGCATTTT | CASSYGGGHNQPQHF
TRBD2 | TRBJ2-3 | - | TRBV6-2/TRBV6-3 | TGTGCCAGCAGTCTCCTCTGGACAGTTTCGACTAGCGGGGATGGAGATACGCAGTATTTT | CASSLLWTVSTSGDGDTQYF
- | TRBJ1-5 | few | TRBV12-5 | TGTGCTAGTGGTTTAGAGCCGGGACAGCCCCAGCATTTT | CASGLEPGQPQHF
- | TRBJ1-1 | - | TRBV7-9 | TGTGCCAGCAGCTTAGAACAGGGCGGGACTGAAGCTTTCTTT | CASSLEQGGTEAFF
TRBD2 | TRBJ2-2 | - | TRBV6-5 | TGTGCCCTTCGGCCGGGACTAAACACCGGGGAGCTGTTTTTT | CALRPGLNTGELFF
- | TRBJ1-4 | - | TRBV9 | TGTGCCAGCAGCGCGTCGGGGTCTAATGAAAAACTGTTTTTT | CASSASGSNEKLFF
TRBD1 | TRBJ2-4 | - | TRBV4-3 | TGCGCCAGCAGCCAAGAGAGTGGGACAGGGTGGGGTCAGTACTTC | CASSQESGTGWGQYF
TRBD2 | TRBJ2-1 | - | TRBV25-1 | TGTGCCAGCAGTGACCCCGGACTAGCTGGTCTCAATGAGCAGTTCTTC | CASSDPGLAGLNEQFF
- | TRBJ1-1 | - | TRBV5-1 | TGCGCCAGCAGCTTGCAAGTAGCGAACACTGAAGCTTTCTTT | CASSLQVANTEAFF
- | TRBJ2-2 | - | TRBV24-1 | TGTGCCACCAGTTCAGGGAACACCGGGGAGCTGTTTTTT | CATSSGNTGELFF
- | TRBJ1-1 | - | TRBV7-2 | TGTGCCAGCAGCCCCAACGCGAAAGCTACTGAAGCTTTCTTT | CASSPNAKATEAFF
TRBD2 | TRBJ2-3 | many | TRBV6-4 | TGTGCCAGCAGTGACTGGACTAGCGGGAGCACAGATACGCAGTATTTT | CASSDWTSGSTDTQYF
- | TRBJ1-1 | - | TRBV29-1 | TGCAGCGTTGTCAGGGGAAAGGGCACTGAAGCTTTCTTT | CSVVRGKGTEAFF
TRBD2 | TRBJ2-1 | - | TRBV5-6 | TGTGCCAGCAGCTTGGTTCAAGCGGGAGTTCTATTGGACGATGAGCAGTTCTTC | CASSLVQAGVLLDDEQFF
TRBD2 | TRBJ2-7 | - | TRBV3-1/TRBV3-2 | TGTGCCAGCAGCCAACCGACTAGCGGGGGCAGGGTAAGCGAGCAGTACTTC | CASSQPTSGGRVSEQYF
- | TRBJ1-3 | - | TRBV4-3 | TGCGCCAGCAGCCAAGACATCCTAGGGAGGGACACCATATATTTT | CASSQDILGRDTIYF
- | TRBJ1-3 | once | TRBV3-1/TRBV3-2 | TGTGCCAGCAGCCGAACTGACAGAAGTGGAAACACCATATATTTT | CASSRTDRSGNTIYF
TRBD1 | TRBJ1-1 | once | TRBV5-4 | TGTGCCAGCACCCTTGGAGGGCAGGGGGCAGGTGTTGGCACTGAAGCTTTCTTT | CASTLGGQGAGVGTEAFF
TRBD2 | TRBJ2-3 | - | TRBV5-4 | TGTGCCAGCAGCCGGCTAGCGGGAGGGACAGATACGCAGTATTTT | CASSRLAGGTDTQYF
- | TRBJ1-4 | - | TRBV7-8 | TGTGCCAGCAGCATAAAGGAGACCTATAATGAAAAACTGTTTTTT | CASSIKETYNEKLFF
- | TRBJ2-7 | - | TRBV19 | TGTGCCAGTAGTCGTTCTCTAATCTCCTACGAGCAGTACTTC | CASSRSLISYEQYF